The clone carrying this T cell receptor beta chain appeared a few times. The protocol was immunoSEQ multiplex PCR, while the TCRdb copy is restricted to in-frame clones and leaves out a portion. This sample has some 210,000 clones; 90% to 95% occur once, and the top ten carry less than 2%. This CDR3 is built from 12 residues. Trimming removed 3 bases at V and 6 bases at J, with 10 bases between. Germline CDR1 reads SGHRS; CDR2 reads YFSETQ. This sample stems from a study of control samples from healthy donors and cancer patients. The clonotype originates from a young man in good health. Specimen: blood. V gene TRBV5-1 combines with J gene TRBJ2-7; maybe TRBD1 (6 bases). The CDR3 DNA reads as TGCGCCAGCAGCTACGGACAGTCCGAGCAGTACTTC. Protein sequence: CASSYGQSEQYF.